This paragraph reports one T cell receptor beta chain. Antigen unknown. This PCR relied on a set of 60 Vbeta primers and 13 Jbeta primers. Some clones are missing from TCRdb's copy, which holds only in-frame ones; the method was immunoSEQ multiplex PCR. Here the sample spans 110,000 to 150,000 clones, roughly 80% being singletons. This entry belongs to a study of cytomegalovirus exposure and HLA in healthy donors. General observations from the study: Later analysis associated a missense DCLRE1C variant with TCR beta V- and J-gene trimming. Upon later analysis, HLA-associated TCR beta chains proved more clonally expanded than other, equally common chains. In an earlier analysis, about 87% or about 30%: the productive usage of most TCR beta V segments. Cytomegalovirus association was listed for roughly 160 TCR beta chains.

Germline V CDR1 and CDR2: SEHNR, FQNEAQ (reference sequence). Deletions cut 4 bases from V and 9 bases from J, with 9 bases between. The CDR3 extends over 12 amino acids. The sequence was obtained from a female donor in good health and CMV-seronegative. The specimen sequenced was PBMCs. The rearrangement uses TRBV7-9 and TRBJ2-2, with a possible D match to TRBD2 (5 bases). Here the CDR3 reads CASSWETWELFF. In DNA, the CDR3 is TGTGCCAGCAGCTGGGAGACCTGGGAGCTGTTTTTT.